This TCR beta chain stems from a study of Ad26.COV2.S vaccination and SARS-CoV-2 variants. Study-wide context: Once or twice, 56 days apart, Ad26.COV2.S was delivered intramuscularly. Findings of the study overall: Non-spike TCR breadth showed similarity between vaccine and placebo recipients. Breadth and depth estimates from TCRs may understate total T cell responses.

Noted treatment: some 20 received Ad26.COV2.S at low or high dose, single or two shots; about 5 received placebo; per-sample allocation not given. Sampling was performed 63 days after the first vaccine or placebo injection. Recruitment in Boston yielded a donor of adult age, 18-55 years. Trimming stripped 5 bases from V and 4 bases from J, with 14 bases between. This CDR3 spans 14 amino acids. Germline V gives CDR1 LGHNA, CDR2 YSLEER. Profiled with immunoSEQ multiplex PCR; TCRdb holds only in-frame clones, not every one. The sample consists of some 460,000 clones, about nine tenths of them appearing once. As regards this clone: Its antigen is still unknown.

This receptor was identified in a person between 18 and 60 years old who received the Ad26.COV2.S COVID-19 vaccine or a placebo. V gene TRBV4-3 combines with J gene TRBJ2-5; perhaps TRBD2 as D (5 bases). The sequences come from peripheral blood, collected in a trial of Ad26.COV2.S vaccine versus placebo. The CDR3 sequence is CASSYSLGPETQYF. CDR3 DNA sequence: TGCGCCAGCAGCTATTCACTAGGCCCAGAGACCCAGTACTTC.